The 17 T cell receptor beta chains given below trace back to one sample, sequenced in a study of OX40 agonist ivuxolimab in advanced cancers. Here immunoSEQ multiplex PCR was the method, and the copy in TCRdb shows in-frame clones only, minus some. The sample has around 90,000 clones, 92% seen once; the top ten hold 0.95% to 1.3%. The starting material was CD4+ or CD8+ T cells sorted from blood, obtained in a trial of the OX40 agonist ivuxolimab. The receptors stem from an adult with an advanced solid tumor such as melanoma, head and neck, liver or kidney cancer.

The rearrangement joins TRBV29-1 to TRBJ2-1; 7 positions agree with TRBD1. Germline V gives CDR1 SQVTM, CDR2 ANQGSEA. The CDR3 extends over 16 amino acids. V trimming: 0 bases; J trimming: 2 bases; junction bases outside the gene matches: 7. The CDR3: CSVEDLTGTAYNEQFF. CDR3 sequence (DNA): TGCAGCGTTGAAGATTTGACCGGGACAGCCTACAATGAGCAGTTCTTC.

This chain uses TRBV28 with TRBJ1-3; no definite D call. V was shortened by 2 bases and J by 0 bases, with 8 bases between the two germline ends. The CDR3 consists of 15 residues. Germline CDR1 is MDHEN and CDR2 is SYDVKM. CDR3 nucleotides: TGTGCCAGCAGTTTAGGGCAGCTCTCTGGAAACACCATATATTTT. The encoded protein is CASSLGQLSGNTIYF.

This clone has only a few counts. The CDR3 is CASSRNGQLNTEAFF. The CDR3, as DNA: TGTGCCAGCAGCCGAAATGGACAGTTGAACACTGAAGCTTTCTTT. The genes are TRBV5-4 and TRBJ1-1, with a tentative D call TRBD1 (6 bases). Trimming stripped 4 bases from V and 0 bases from J, with 13 bases between. The CDR3 runs to 15 residues. Germline V lookup: CDR1 SGHNT, CDR2 YYREEE (reference sequence).

The chain uses TRBV13 and TRBJ1-5; possibly TRBD1 for D (5 bases). Germline lookup yields CDR1 PRHDT and CDR2 FYEKMQ (reference sequence). Trimming stripped 5 bases from V and 0 bases from J, with 11 bases between. CDR3 length: 15 residues. CDR3 sequence (DNA): TGTGCCAGCAGCCCGGGACGTAATAGCAATCAGCCCCAGCATTTT. Amino acids: CASSPGRNSNQPQHF.

This clone was picked up one time. The V call is TRBV28, the J call TRBJ2-7, with 10 bases lining up with TRBD2. V dropped 4 bases and J dropped 9; count of bases not matched to a gene: 12. This CDR3 comprises 15 residues. Germline V CDR1 and CDR2: MDHEN, SYDVKM. The CDR3 spells CASSSPTSGLPRQYF. The CDR3 DNA reads TGTGCCAGCAGTTCACCGACTAGCGGGCTCCCTAGGCAGTACTTC. The variable domain in full, completed from reference TRBV28 and TRBJ2-7, reads DVKVTQSSRYLVKRTGEKVFLECVQDMDHENMFWYRQDPGLGLRLIYFSYDVKMKEKGDIPEGYSVSREKKERFSLILESASTNQTSMYLCASSSPTSGLPRQYFGPGTRLTVT.

The gene calls are TRBV11-2 and TRBJ2-2; D is perhaps TRBD2 (6 bases). Looked up from germline, CDR1 is SGHAT and CDR2 is FQNNGV. The CDR3 sequence is 13 residues long. The V end was cut by 4 bases, the J end by 6 bases, with 9 bases between. This CDR3 is CASSYGTAGELFF. In nucleotides, the CDR3 is TGTGCCAGCAGCTACGGGACTGCCGGGGAGCTGTTTTTT.

The chain employs TRBV5-6 and TRBJ1-5, with D maybe TRBD1 (6 bases). Germline V gives CDR1 SGHDT, CDR2 YYEEEE. V lost 4 bases and J lost 5, with 22 bases in between. There are 17 residues in the CDR3. This CDR3 reads CASSRYRGDWGDQPQHF. Written as DNA, the CDR3 is TGTGCCAGCAGCCGTTATAGGGGGGATTGGGGAGATCAGCCCCAGCATTTT. Drawing the rest from reference TRBV5-6 and TRBJ1-5, the complete variable domain is DAGVTQSPTHLIKTRGQQVTLRCSPKSGHDTVSWYQQALGQGPQFIFQYYEEEERQRGNFPDRFSGHQFPNYSSELNVNALLLGDSALYLCASSRYRGDWGDQPQHFGDGTRLSIL.

The rearrangement uses TRBV7-9 and TRBJ1-2; D call uncertain. With 1 base removed from V and 3 bases from J, the gap between germline ends came to 3 bases. The CDR3 totals 12 residues. CDR1 and CDR2 from the germline V gene are SEHNR and FQNEAQ (reference sequence). The CDR3 nucleotides are TGTGCCAGCAGCTTAGATTACTATGGCTACACCTTC. Protein: CASSLDYYGYTF.

Points on this clone: Relative to the germline gene, one junction end is altered; a read error may explain this. CDR3: CASSPPRGYYEQYF. The CDR3 DNA reads TGTGCTAGCAGTCCCCCCCGGGGCTACTACGAGCAGTACTTC. The chain is built from TRBV7-7 and TRBJ2-7; either TRBD1 or TRBD2 may supply D (5 bases each). The CDR3 spans 14 residues. Germline V lookup: CDR1 SSHAT, CDR2 FNYEAQ (reference sequence). Drawing the rest from reference TRBV7-7 and TRBJ2-7, the complete variable domain is GAGVSQSPRYKVTKRGQDVTLRCDPISSHATLYWYQQALGQGPEFLTYFNYEAQPDKSGLPSDRFSAERPEGSISTLTIQRTEQRDSAMYRCASSPPRGYYEQYFGPGTRLTVT.

V is TRBV4-1 and J is TRBJ1-5; no clear D gene. The CDR3 length is 16 residues. The germline CDR1 and CDR2 sequences are MGHRA and YSYEKL. V gave up 1 base and J gave up 0 bases, with 10 bases separating them. This chain's CDR3 is CASSQGTAYSNQPQHF. CDR3 bases: TGCGCCAGCAGCCAAGGAACAGCTTATAGCAATCAGCCCCAGCATTTT.

A word on this clone: The sample has other DNA sequences that encode this CDR3 too. This chain links TRBV7-2 with TRBJ1-3; D is unresolved. V was trimmed by 0 bases and J by 4 bases, leaving 10 bases between them. There are 15 residues in the CDR3. In germline, CDR1 is SGHTA, CDR2 FQGNSA. CDR3 nucleotide sequence: TGTGCCAGCAGCTTAGCGCCGGGAGCGGGAAACACCATATATTTT. Protein: CASSLAPGAGNTIYF.

V gene TRBV7-2 combines with J gene TRBJ2-3; D unresolved. Germline values: CDR1 SGHTA, CDR2 FQGNSA. The CDR3 spans 12 residues. Trimming took off 5 bases at V and 2 bases at J, with 5 bases between the two ends. The CDR3 spells CASSTYTDTQYF. In DNA, the CDR3 is TGTGCCAGCAGCACTTACACAGATACGCAGTATTTT.

V and J are TRBV27 and TRBJ2-7; D remains unclear. The germline gives CDR1 MNHEY, CDR2 SMNVEV (reference sequence). Between the trimmed V and J ends, which lost 3 bases and 5 bases, there was a span of 14 bases. CDR3 length: 14 residues. This CDR3 is CASSFLPPTDEQYF. CDR3 DNA sequence: TGTGCCAGCAGTTTCCTGCCCCCGACGGACGAGCAGTACTTC.

CDR3 bases: TGTGCCAGCTGGGGACTAGCGGAGGCACATTACAATGAGCAGTTCTTC. Amino acid sequence: CASWGLAEAHYNEQFF. The chain links TRBV25-1 to TRBJ2-1; 11 positions match TRBD2. Germline V gene lookup returns CDR1 MGHDK and CDR2 SYGVNS. The CDR3 extends over 16 amino acids. V was pared by 8 bases and J by 4 bases, with 10 bases of the junction left unmatched. Complete variable domain (other parts from reference TRBV25-1 and TRBJ2-1): EADIYQTPRYLVIGTGKKITLECSQTMGHDKMYWYQQDPGMELHLIHYSYGVNSTEKGDLSSESTVSRIRTEHFPLTLESARPSHTSQYLCASWGLAEAHYNEQFFGPGTRLTVL.

This clone was recorded once. This chain connects TRBV11-2 to TRBJ1-2; D remains ambiguous. The V gene's germline CDR1 is SGHAT and CDR2 FQNNGV. V lost 1 base and J lost 4, with 4 bases in between. This CDR3 comprises 12 residues. The CDR3: CASSLGGYGYTF. In DNA, the CDR3 is TGTGCCAGCAGCTTAGGTGGCTATGGCTACACCTTC.

This rearrangement joins TRBV10-2 to TRBJ2-5; 8 bases fit TRBD1. This CDR3 is 15 amino acids long. The germline V gene encodes CDR1 WSHSY and CDR2 SAAADI. Trimming at V came to 6 bases and at J to 4 bases, leaving 10 bases not matched to a gene. The CDR3 sequence is CASRRGQGDLETQYF. Written as DNA, the CDR3 is TGCGCCAGCAGAAGAGGACAGGGTGATTTAGAGACCCAGTACTTC.

The V and J genes are TRBV30 and TRBJ1-1; no definite D call. Trimming left V 0 bases short and J 5 bases short, with 10 bases between. Germline CDR1 reads GTSNPN; CDR2 reads SVGIG (reference sequence). The CDR3 is 13 residues long. For the CDR3, the DNA is TGTGCCTGGAGTGTACGCGTAGGAACTGAAGCTTTCTTT. Its translation is CAWSVRVGTEAFF.